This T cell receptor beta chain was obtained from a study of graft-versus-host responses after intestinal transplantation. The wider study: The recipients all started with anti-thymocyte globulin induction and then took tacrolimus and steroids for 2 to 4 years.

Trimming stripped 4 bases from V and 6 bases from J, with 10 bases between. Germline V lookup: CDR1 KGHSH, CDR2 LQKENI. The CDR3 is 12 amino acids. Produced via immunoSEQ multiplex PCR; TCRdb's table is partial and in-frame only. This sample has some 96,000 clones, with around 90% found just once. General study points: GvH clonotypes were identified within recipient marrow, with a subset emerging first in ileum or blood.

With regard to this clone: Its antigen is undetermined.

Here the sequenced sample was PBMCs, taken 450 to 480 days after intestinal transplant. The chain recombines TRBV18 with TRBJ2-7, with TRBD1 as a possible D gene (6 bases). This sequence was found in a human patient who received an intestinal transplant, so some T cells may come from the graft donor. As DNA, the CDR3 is TGTGCCAGCTCACTGGACAGCGGCGAGCAGTACTTC. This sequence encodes CASSLDSGEQYF.